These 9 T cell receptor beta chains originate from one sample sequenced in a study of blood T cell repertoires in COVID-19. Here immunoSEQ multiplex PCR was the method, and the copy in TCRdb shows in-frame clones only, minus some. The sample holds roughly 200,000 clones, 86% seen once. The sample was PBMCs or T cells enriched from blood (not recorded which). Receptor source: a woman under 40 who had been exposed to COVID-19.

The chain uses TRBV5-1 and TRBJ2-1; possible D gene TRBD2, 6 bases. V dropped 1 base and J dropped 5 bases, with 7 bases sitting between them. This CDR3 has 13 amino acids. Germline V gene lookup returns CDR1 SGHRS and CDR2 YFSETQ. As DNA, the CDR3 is TGCGCCAGCAGCTTGCGGGGGAACAATGAGCAGTTCTTC. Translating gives CASSLRGNNEQFF.

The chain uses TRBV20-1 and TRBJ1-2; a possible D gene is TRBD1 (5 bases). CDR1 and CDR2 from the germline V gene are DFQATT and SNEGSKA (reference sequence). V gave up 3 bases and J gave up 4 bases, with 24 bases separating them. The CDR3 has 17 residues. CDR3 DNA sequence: TGCAGTGCTAGTCCAGGGTCAGGAGACCCCAACTCCTATGGCTACACCTTC. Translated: CSASPGSGDPNSYGYTF.

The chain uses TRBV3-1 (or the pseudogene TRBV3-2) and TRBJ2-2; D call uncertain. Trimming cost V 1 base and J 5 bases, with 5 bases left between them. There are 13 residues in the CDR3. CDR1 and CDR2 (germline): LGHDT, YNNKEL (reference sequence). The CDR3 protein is CASSQALTGELFF. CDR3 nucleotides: TGTGCCAGCAGCCAAGCTCTGACCGGGGAGCTGTTTTTT.

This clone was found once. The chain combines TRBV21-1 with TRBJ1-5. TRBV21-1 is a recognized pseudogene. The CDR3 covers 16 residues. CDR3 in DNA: TGTGCCAGCAGCAAACCACTTTACCCCTACAATCAGCCCCAGCATTTT. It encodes CASSKPLYPYNQPQHF.

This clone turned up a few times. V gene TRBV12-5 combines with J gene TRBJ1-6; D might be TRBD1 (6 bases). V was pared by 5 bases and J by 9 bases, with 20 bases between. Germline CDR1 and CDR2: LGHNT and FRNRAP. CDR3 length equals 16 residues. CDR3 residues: CASGPGGAQERSPLHF. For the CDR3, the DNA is TGTGCTAGTGGTCCTGGGGGGGCTCAGGAGCGTTCACCCCTCCACTTT. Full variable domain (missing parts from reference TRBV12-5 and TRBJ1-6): DARVTQTPRHKVTEMGQEVTMRCQPILGHNTVFWYRQTMMQGLELLAYFRNRAPLDDSGMPKDRFSAEMPDATLATLKIQPSEPRDSAVYFCASGPGGAQERSPLHFGNGTRLTVT.

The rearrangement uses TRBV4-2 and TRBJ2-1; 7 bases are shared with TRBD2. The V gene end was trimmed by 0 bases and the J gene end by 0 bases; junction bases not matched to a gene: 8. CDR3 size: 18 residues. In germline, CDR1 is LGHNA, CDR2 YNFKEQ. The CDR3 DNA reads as TGTGCCAGCAGCCAAGATCGGGGGGTAGCCGGCTCCTACAATGAGCAGTTCTTC. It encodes CASSQDRGVAGSYNEQFF.

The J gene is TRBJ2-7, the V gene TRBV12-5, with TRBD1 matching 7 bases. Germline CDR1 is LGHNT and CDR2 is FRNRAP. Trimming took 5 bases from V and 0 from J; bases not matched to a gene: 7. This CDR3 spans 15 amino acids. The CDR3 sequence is CASGPTGTLSYEQYF. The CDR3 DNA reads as TGTGCTAGTGGTCCGACAGGGACCCTCTCCTACGAGCAGTACTTC.

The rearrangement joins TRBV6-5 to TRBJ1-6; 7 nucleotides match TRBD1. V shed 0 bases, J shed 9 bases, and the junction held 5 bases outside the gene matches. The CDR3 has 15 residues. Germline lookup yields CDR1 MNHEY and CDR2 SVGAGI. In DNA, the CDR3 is TGTGCCAGCAGTTACTCACAGGGGAAGGTTTCACCCCTCCACTTT. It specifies CASSYSQGKVSPLHF.

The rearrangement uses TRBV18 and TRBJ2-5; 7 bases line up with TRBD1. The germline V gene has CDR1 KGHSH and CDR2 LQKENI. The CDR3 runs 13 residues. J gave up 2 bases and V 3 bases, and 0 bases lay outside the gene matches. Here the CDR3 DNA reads TGTGCCAGCTCACCGGGACAGCAAGAGACCCAGTACTTC. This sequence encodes CASSPGQQETQYF. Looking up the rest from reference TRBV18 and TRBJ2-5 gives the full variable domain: NAGVMQNPRHLVRRRGQEARLRCSPMKGHSHVYWYRQLPEEGLKFMVYLQKENIIDESGMPKERFSAEFPKEGPSILRIQQVVRGDSAAYFCASSPGQQETQYFGPGTRLLVL.